The following is a T cell receptor (beta chain) sequence with its context. Per the original methods: Reference gene primer amplification in the assay estimated nucleated cell counts. The method was immunoSEQ multiplex PCR; TCRdb's version includes in-frame clones alone and lacks a portion of them. That table gives V, J and clone size, and the DNA gave D and trimming. The sample holds some 230,000 clones, about four fifths seen once. These data originate in a study of blood T cell repertoires in COVID-19. Study-wide background: The study drew acute and convalescent COVID-19 samples from the United States, Italy and Spain. Sample material is recorded as cDNA or gDNA derived from T cells, B-cell-depleted T cells, or PBMCs.

Germline V gene data show CDR1 as MNHEY and CDR2 as SVGAGI. The CDR3 runs 11 residues. The ends lost 7 bases at V and 11 bases at J; junction bases unmatched: 7. Sequenced material: peripheral blood. The genes are TRBV6-5 and TRBJ1-1, with 7 bases lining up with TRBD1. This TCR derives from a woman under 40 who had recovered from COVID-19. CDR3 sequence: CASTETGWAFF. In DNA, the CDR3 is TGTGCCAGCACCGAGACAGGGTGGGCTTTCTTT.